One and the same sample provided the 9 T cell receptor beta chains below, sequenced in a study of T cell changes during pregnancy in multiple sclerosis. Clones were sequenced by immunoSEQ multiplex PCR, and TCRdb holds only the in-frame ones, with some missing. The sample gives some 54,000 clones, 85% to 95% of which show up once; 3.5% is in the top ten. Sequenced material: CD8+ T cells from peripheral blood mononuclear cells, taken in the third trimester of pregnancy. These TCRs come from a female donor with multiple sclerosis, enrolled in a pregnancy study.

The V and J genes are TRBV4-3 and TRBJ1-2, with TRBD1 matching 10 bases. Trimming cost V 1 base and J 5 bases; bases outside gene matches: 4. Germline CDR1 is LGHNA and CDR2 is YSLEER. The CDR3 runs 15 residues. As DNA, the CDR3 is TGCGCCAGCAGCCAAGGGACAGGGGGGGGATATGGCTACACCTTC. This translates into CASSQGTGGGYGYTF.

V and J are TRBV21-1 and TRBJ2-7; TRBD2 is the table's D call and was not checked against the DNA. TRBV21-1 is shown as a pseudogene. The CDR3 consists of 15 residues. CDR3 DNA sequence: TGTGCCAGCAGCAAAGCACTAGCGGGGATCTACGAGCAGTACTTC. As protein: CASSKALAGIYEQYF.

CDR3 in amino acids: CASRLAGNSSGANVLTF. The CDR3, as DNA: TGTGCAAGTCGCTTAGCCGGGAACAGCTCTGGGGCCAACGTCCTGACTTTC. The chain carries TRBV12-2 and TRBJ2-6; the table's D call of TRBD2 was not tested on the DNA. TRBV12-2 is a pseudogene. The CDR3 covers 17 residues.

The chain couples TRBV10-3 to TRBJ1-5; no reliable D call. Trimming pared 2 bases from V and 0 bases from J, leaving 5 bases between. This CDR3 spans 14 amino acids. Germline loops: CDR1 ENHRY, CDR2 SYGVKD. The CDR3: CAISEGHSNQPQHF. CDR3 in DNA: TGTGCCATCAGTGAGGGGCATAGCAATCAGCCCCAGCATTTT.

The V gene is TRBV27, the J gene TRBJ1-2, with 7 bases that match TRBD1. The CDR3 covers 15 residues. Germline-derived CDR1 and CDR2 are MNHEY and SMNVEV (reference sequence). V was pared by 0 bases and J by 3 bases, with 4 bases of the junction left unmatched. The DNA of the CDR3 is TGTGCCAGCAGTTTATCCCCGGGACAGCACTATGGCTACACCTTC. This gives the protein CASSLSPGQHYGYTF.

This sequence joins TRBV6-4 and TRBJ2-3; maybe TRBD1 (6 bases). V dropped 4 bases and J dropped 3 bases, with 20 bases sitting between them. CDR1 and CDR2 (germline): MRHNA, SNTAGT. The CDR3 length is 17 residues. CDR3 region: CASSAANRGRGTDTQYF. In DNA form, the CDR3 reads TGTGCCAGCAGTGCCGCGAACCGAGGCAGGGGAACAGATACGCAGTATTTT.

In its sample, this clone was seen once. The chain joins TRBV11-2 to TRBJ2-7; 10 bases are shared with TRBD2. The V gene end was trimmed by 5 bases and the J gene end by 0 bases; junction bases not matched to a gene: 4. The germline gives CDR1 SGHAT, CDR2 FQNNGV. The CDR3 sequence is 15 residues long. CDR3 sequence reads: CASSRGLADSYEQYF. The CDR3 coding sequence is TGTGCCAGCAGCCGTGGACTAGCGGACTCCTACGAGCAGTACTTC.

This chain uses TRBV27 with TRBJ1-2; perhaps TRBD1 as D (6 bases). The length of the CDR3 is 13 residues. CDR1 and CDR2 (germline): MNHEY, SMNVEV (reference sequence). Between the trimmed V and J ends, which lost 8 bases and 6 bases, there was a span of 16 bases. The CDR3, as DNA: TGTGCCAGCGGACGTAACAGGGTCGATGGCTACACCTTC. This sequence encodes CASGRNRVDGYTF.

The chain recombines TRBV29-1 with TRBJ2-1, with TRBD2 matching over 7 bases. This CDR3 comprises 14 residues. The V segment lost 7 bases and the J segment 4 bases; nucleotides outside the gene matches: 10. Looked up from germline, CDR1 is SQVTM and CDR2 is ANQGSEA. The CDR3 bases are TGCAGCGCATTAGAGGGGCGGGAGTACAATGAGCAGTTCTTC. Translated: CSALEGREYNEQFF.